The rows below give T cell receptor beta chains drawn from one sample of a study of blood T cell repertoires in COVID-19. Using immunoSEQ multiplex PCR, the repertoire was profiled, and TCRdb retains in-frame clones only, with some absent. The table records 100,000 to 150,000 clones, 65% to 90% of them present only once. The sequenced material came from peripheral blood. These receptors originate from an elderly man with active or convalescent COVID-19. Each CDR3 is given with its conserved first and last residue. The order of the fields is D gene, V gene, J gene, clone size, CDR3 DNA, CDR3 protein. The D gene is left open where the match is weak. Only part of the rows carry a size: once, few, many, or a class if the clone is expanded.

NA	TRBV19	TRBJ2-7	NA	TGTGCCAGTAGTAGATATCTCGGGGGCTCCTACGAGCAGTACTTC	CASSRYLGGSYEQYF
TRBD1	TRBV29-1	TRBJ1-1	NA	TGCAGCGTGACGCCGACAGGGGTGAACACTGAAGCTTTCTTT	CSVTPTGVNTEAFF
NA	TRBV28	TRBJ1-6	NA	TGTGCCAGCATAAGTGGGGGACACTCACCCCTCCACTTT	CASISGGHSPLHF
NA	TRBV7-8	TRBJ1-5	NA	TGTGCCAGCAGCTTAGCCGCAGGGCCGGAACATTTT	CASSLAAGPEHF
TRBD1	TRBV19	TRBJ2-3	NA	TGTGCCAGTAGTACACAGGGGGCAGGTACGCAGTATTTT	CASSTQGAGTQYF
TRBD2	TRBV6-5	TRBJ2-1	NA	TGTGCCAGCAGTAGAAGCGGGGGCTACTACAATGAGCAGTTCTTC	CASSRSGGYYNEQFF
NA	TRBV5-1	TRBJ2-1	NA	TGCGCCAGCAGCTTCGAGACTCGGGGCAATGAGCAGTTCTTC	CASSFETRGNEQFF
NA	TRBV28	TRBJ1-3	NA	TGTGCCAGCAGTTTAAGGGGGGGGAGGGCCTCTGGAAACACCATATATTTT	CASSLRGGRASGNTIYF
NA	TRBV29-1	TRBJ2-1	NA	TGCAGCGTTAACAACGGGTTCGACAATGAGCAGTTCTTC	CSVNNGFDNEQFF
TRBD1	TRBV10-3	TRBJ1-6	NA	TGTGCCATCAGTGAAACAACAGGGGCAGGTCTGGGAAATTCACCCCTCCACTTT	CAISETTGAGLGNSPLHF
TRBD2	TRBV5-1	TRBJ2-1	NA	TGCGCCAGCAGCTTGGGGACTAGCGGGAGGGCCGGGGAGAATGAGCAGTTCTTC	CASSLGTSGRAGENEQFF
TRBD2	TRBV7-3	TRBJ2-1	NA	TGTGCCAGCAGCCTACTAGCGGGTACCTACAATGAGCAGTTCTTC	CASSLLAGTYNEQFF
TRBD1	TRBV7-8	TRBJ1-2	NA	TGTGCCAGCAGGGCAGGGGGCACTGGCTACACCTTC	CASRAGGTGYTF
NA	TRBV3-1/TRBV3-2	TRBJ2-5	few	TGTGCCAGCACCCGAACCGGGCAAGAGACCCAGTACTTC	CASTRTGQETQYF
TRBD2	TRBV7-3	TRBJ2-3	NA	TGTGCCAGCAGCTTAGTGGCTAGCGGGGGGGCGGATACGCAGTATTTT	CASSLVASGGADTQYF
TRBD1	TRBV5-4	TRBJ1-1	NA	TGTGCCAGCAGCTCCGGACCCCCACGCGGACAGGGTGGCACTGAAGCTTTCTTT	CASSSGPPRGQGGTEAFF
TRBD2	TRBV9	TRBJ2-5	NA	TGTGCCAGCAGCGTAGGAGGCAGGGAGGGGGAGACCCAGTACTTC	CASSVGGREGETQYF
NA	TRBV7-6	TRBJ2-7	few	TGTGCCAGCAGCCCGTTCTTTGGCACCCACGAGCAGTACTTC	CASSPFFGTHEQYF
NA	TRBV27	TRBJ2-7	NA	TGTGCCAGCAGCCAAATCTGGGACACAGGGAGAGAGCAGTACTTC	CASSQIWDTGREQYF
TRBD2	TRBV5-1	TRBJ2-3	NA	TGCGCCAGCAGCTTGGGCGGGAGGTTCACAGATACGCAGTATTTT	CASSLGGRFTDTQYF
NA	TRBV27	TRBJ2-7	once	TGTGCCAGCAGTTTCTGGGGCCCCTACGAGCAGTACTTC	CASSFWGPYEQYF
TRBD1	TRBV5-1	TRBJ1-4	NA	TGCGCCAGCTCGAGGCAGGGGGCCGGGGGCGGTGAAAAACTGTTTTTT	CASSRQGAGGGEKLFF
NA	TRBV18	TRBJ1-2	NA	TGTGCCAGCTCACCCCAGGAGGGCTACTATGGCTACACCTTC	CASSPQEGYYGYTF
NA	TRBV28	TRBJ1-6	once	TGTGCCAGCAGTTCCGGGTCTAATAATTCACCCCTCCACTTT	CASSSGSNNSPLHF
NA	TRBV7-8	TRBJ1-5	NA	TGTGCCAGCAGCCAACAGGGACCTAATCAGCCCCAGCATTTT	CASSQQGPNQPQHF
TRBD1	TRBV18	TRBJ1-4	NA	TGTGCCAGCTCACTCGAGGGACAGCTTAATGAAAAACTGTTTTTT	CASSLEGQLNEKLFF
TRBD1	TRBV4-1	TRBJ1-4	NA	TGCGCCAGCAGCCAACTTGGGACAGAGAATGAAAAACTGTTTTTT	CASSQLGTENEKLFF
TRBD1	TRBV15	TRBJ1-2	NA	TGTGCCACCAGCCCGGGACAGAGGAATGGCTACACCTTC	CATSPGQRNGYTF
TRBD1	TRBV7-8	TRBJ2-7	once	TGTGCCAGCAGCTCAAGAAACCGGGACAGCTCCTACGAGCAGTACTTC	CASSSRNRDSSYEQYF
NA	TRBV14	TRBJ2-6	NA	TGTGCCAGCAGCCAAGTCCAAGGGGCCAACGTCCTGACTTTC	CASSQVQGANVLTF
TRBD1	TRBV25-1	TRBJ1-2	NA	TGTGCCAGCAGTGAGGAGGGACAGGGCTATGGCTACACCTTC	CASSEEGQGYGYTF
NA	TRBV2	TRBJ2-1	once	TGTGCCAGCTCAGGGCCTGGGAGGTCTACCTCCTACAATGAGCAGTTCTTC	CASSGPGRSTSYNEQFF
TRBD1	TRBV20-1	TRBJ1-1	NA	TGCAGTGCTAGTTCGACAGGGGGCTTGAACACTGAAGCTTTCTTT	CSASSTGGLNTEAFF
NA	TRBV18	TRBJ1-5	once	TGTGCCAGCTCAACAGGGAGAGGCAATCAGCCCCAGCATTTT	CASSTGRGNQPQHF
TRBD2	TRBV6-5	TRBJ2-3	NA	TGTGCCAGCGGAGTAGCGGGAGTCACAGATACGCAGTATTTT	CASGVAGVTDTQYF
NA	TRBV10-3	TRBJ1-3	NA	TGTGCCATCAGTCCCCACTCTGGAAACACCATATATTTT	CAISPHSGNTIYF
TRBD1	TRBV24-1	TRBJ2-7	many	TGTGCCACCAGTTCTGGACAGGGGACCAACGAGCAGTACTTC	CATSSGQGTNEQYF
NA	TRBV28	TRBJ1-1	NA	TGTGCCAGCAGTTTATCTCCTAACCAATACACTGAAGCTTTCTTT	CASSLSPNQYTEAFF
NA	TRBV29-1	TRBJ2-7	many	TGCAGCGCGAAGTCGGTTTTCTGGGAGCAGTACTTC	CSAKSVFWEQYF
NA	TRBV2	TRBJ2-5	few	TGTGCCAGCAGTGAACTAGCCCCCGGAAAGACCCAGTACTTC	CASSELAPGKTQYF
NA	TRBV25-1	TRBJ2-1	NA	TGTGCCAGCAGTGATATGGCTAGATTAGACAATGAGCAGTTCTTC	CASSDMARLDNEQFF
NA	TRBV5-1	TRBJ2-2	NA	TGCGCCAGCAGCGCGGACAAAGTAAAGACCGGGGAGCTGTTTTTT	CASSADKVKTGELFF
TRBD2	TRBV5-1	TRBJ2-5	NA	TGCGCCAGCAGCTTGGTGACTAGCGGGAGAGAGACCCAGTACTTC	CASSLVTSGRETQYF
TRBD1	TRBV5-1	TRBJ1-1	NA	TGCGCCAGCAGCTTGGTGCCGGGACAGGGGGCGAACACTGAAGCTTTCTTT	CASSLVPGQGANTEAFF
NA	TRBV9	TRBJ1-2	NA	TGTGCCAGCAGCGTAGACAGATCCTATGGCTACACCTTC	CASSVDRSYGYTF
TRBD1	TRBV30	TRBJ1-2	once	TGTGCCTGGAGTGTACTAGGACAGGGAATCTACACCTTC	CAWSVLGQGIYTF
TRBD1	TRBV28	TRBJ2-3	NA	TGTGCCAGCAGTTATCAGACAGGGGGCAACGCAGATACGCAGTATTTT	CASSYQTGGNADTQYF
NA	TRBV29-1	TRBJ2-1	NA	TGCAGCGTTGCCCAGGCAGGGCCCAGTGAGCAGTTCTTC	CSVAQAGPSEQFF
TRBD1	TRBV12-3/TRBV12-4	TRBJ1-5	few	TGTGCCAGCAGGGACAGGCGCAATCAGCCCCAGCATTTT	CASRDRRNQPQHF
NA	TRBV7-6	TRBJ2-1	few	TGTGCCAGCAGCTTAATGAGCTCCTACAATGAGCAGTTCTTC	CASSLMSSYNEQFF
NA	TRBV5-5	TRBJ2-2	NA	TGTGCCAGCAGCTTGCGGGTCTCCGTCCCCGGGGAGCTGTTTTTT	CASSLRVSVPGELFF
TRBD2	TRBV7-2	TRBJ2-3	NA	TGTGCCAGCAGCTTATGGACCGGGACTAGCGGGGCTAGCACAGATACGCAGTATTTT	CASSLWTGTSGASTDTQYF
TRBD1	TRBV28	TRBJ1-2	NA	TGTGCCAGCCACTTAGGGACAGCTGACTATGGCTACACCTTC	CASHLGTADYGYTF
TRBD1	TRBV20-1	TRBJ1-2	NA	TGCAGTGCTAGTTCCCCGGGACAGGGAAGCGGCTATGGCTACACCTTC	CSASSPGQGSGYGYTF
NA	TRBV10-3	TRBJ2-2	NA	TGTGCCATCAGTGGGTATCAGGGGAACACCGGGGAGCTGTTTTTT	CAISGYQGNTGELFF
TRBD1	TRBV4-1	TRBJ1-5	few	TGCGCCAGCAGCCGTTTCGGGACAGGGGATCAGCCCCAGCATTTT	CASSRFGTGDQPQHF
TRBD1	TRBV5-5	TRBJ1-2	NA	TGTGCCAGCAGCTTCTCAGGGGGAGATGGCTACACCTTC	CASSFSGGDGYTF